This T cell receptor beta chain emerged from a study of T-cell reconstitution after alpha-beta-depleted transplantation in children listed by TCRdb under 2016. In terms of the full investigation: Using TCR repertoire profiling, the study followed T-cell immune reconstitution in a quantitative way in children after TCRalphabeta/CD19-depleted allogeneic hematopoietic cell transplantation. Overall results and qualifications from the work: In some patients, high TCRbeta diversity at day 60 was attributed to recipient T cells and intrathymic progenitors that had survived conditioning. Over subsequent months, a decline in hyperexpanded clone frequencies was noted, and after one year, T-cell counts and TCRbeta diversity were mostly ascribed to newly produced T cells. The apparently early alphabetaT-cell count recovery about two months after transplant was reportedly dependent on only several hundred rapidly expanded clones derived from non-depleted graft cells.

The V end loses 1 base and the J end loses 2 bases, and a stretch of 17 bases separates them. The germline V gene (reference sequence) gives CDR1 as LGHDT and CDR2 as YNNKEL. The CDR3 sequence holds 18 residues, the cysteine and phenylalanine included. Only the CDR3 portion is preserved as DNA: 54 bases, with reading frame beginning at the first base. The library was built by means of PCR. The data were produced on an Illumina HiSeq 2500. To normalize quantification of the TCRbeta repertoire, the TCR libraries were built with molecular barcoding that relied on unique molecular identifiers. TCRdb trimmed public reads at Q25 via fastp, called clones via MiXCR and kept in-frame beta chains. Merged by CDR3 protein, the rows form single entries marked with the most common genes and DNA. The table for this sample lists about 900,000 distinct CDR3 sequences; about 31% of them were counted only once. The ten largest clones represent roughly 30% of the sample.

The label giving this sample's treatment or condition can be read as: allogeneic hematopoietic cell transplantation with graft depleted of TCRalphabeta T cells and CD19 B cells. The transplant recipients were children given TCRalphabeta/CD19-depleted allogeneic hematopoietic cell grafts. This clonotype was seen more than once but under ten times. Its antigen remains undetermined. Base qualities are not provided; no much larger clone lies one nucleotide away. The clonotype comes from a boy under three years old who had a stem cell transplant for SCID, so the T cells may come from the graft donor. The sample was PBMCs, mostly from graft donor cells, taken 360 days after TCRalphabeta/CD19-depleted stem cell transplant. The chain couples TRBV3-1 to TRBJ2-2, and perhaps TRBD1 as D gene, on 6 matching bases. CDR3 protein: CASSQVLGVQGNTGELFF. In nucleotide form, the sequence is TGTGCCAGCAGCCAAGTTTTGGGGGTACAGGGAAACACCGGGGAGCTGTTTTTT.